This TCR beta chain is drawn from a study of shared clonotypes between healthy human individuals. The V gene's germline CDR1 is MNHNY and CDR2 SVGAGI (reference sequence). J was trimmed by 4 bases and V by 5 bases; bases with no gene match: 7. The CDR3 has 15 amino acids. General observations from the study: Clonotypes that were shared across four donors made up 4% to 6% of naive CD4 clonotypes. Estimated clonotype richness was generally higher in naive than memory subsets. Sorted-subset sequencing, rarefaction showed, was incomplete despite large depth.

Assay used: immunoSEQ multiplex PCR; TCRdb lists only in-frame clones, some missing. The sample consists of approximately 940,000 clones, 76% of them appearing once. The study separated CD4+ cells into CD45RA+ naive and CD45RA-negative memory subsets. This clone came up once. Its specificity is not known. Sequencing input: memory CD4+ T cells sorted from blood. Subset in this sample: CD45RA-negative fraction. The TCR was taken from a man aged 18 to 35 in good health. This chain uses TRBV6-6 with TRBJ1-2; TRBD1 aligns across 10 bases. This CDR3 reads CASSPRDRGGYGYTF. Written as DNA, the CDR3 is TGTGCCAGCAGTCCGAGGGACAGGGGAGGCTATGGCTACACCTTC.